The sequence of this T cell receptor beta chain was determined in a study of blood T cells in healthy people across ages (dated by TCRdb to between 2015 and 2017). About the study as a whole: In model experiments, roughly one uniquely barcoded TCR beta cDNA molecule per two T cells was captured by template switching. Age-related changes in TCR beta repertoire diversity were measured in the study by deep sequencing normalized with unique cDNA molecular identifiers. Donors were grouped into four age groups: young (average 16 years), middle-aged (over 35), aged (around 60) and long-lived (approximately 82). To avoid experimental bias, donors of different ages were randomly spread across the sequencing lanes. The study analyzed two additional independent replicas of 1 million unique cDNA reads from the same blood draw for two donors, one aged 18 to 29 and one aged 80 or older.

Notes on this clonotype: It lacks a known antigen. No much larger clonotype is one base removed from it; base qualities were not supplied.

Broad study findings and their caveats: Total diversity estimates from one million sequenced T cells were considered lower bounds and underestimates. Compared with the aged group, more naive CD4+ T cells, fewer expanded clones and increased TCR diversity were shown by the long-lived group, suggesting age selection. As age increased, observed TCR beta diversity per million T cells dropped in a roughly linear way, and a significant reduction was already evident by age approximately 40. There was a strong correlation between observed TCR beta diversity and the percentage of naive T cells measured by flow cytometry. The CMV infection status of donors was not known, potentially confounding age-related changes in expanded clonotypes. Conclusive comparison of naive and antigen-experienced compartments was prevented by the profiling of bulk unsorted PBMCs.

Donors were a few dozen systemically healthy Caucasian individuals from Russia aged roughly 6 to 90 years. Ten milliliters of peripheral blood were drawn from each donor into EDTA-treated Vacutainer tubes. PBMCs were isolated by Ficoll-Paque density-gradient centrifugation, with at least 6 million obtained per sample. Total RNA, at least 6 micrograms per sample, was extracted from PBMCs with Trizol reagent. Naive CD45RAhigh/CD27high T cell percentages were measured by flow cytometry on a PBMC aliquot from every donor. The protocol used for the library was 5' RACE. Sequencing instrument: Illumina HiSeq 2500. A second PCR of roughly 7 to 11 cycles was performed with a sample-barcoded 5' primer and a J-beta primer mix. A template-switch 5' adaptor carrying 12 random nucleotides introduced a unique molecular identifier onto each TCR beta cDNA molecule. At least 2.5 million CDR3-containing paired-end reads were obtained from each sample. The Mint cDNA synthesis kit, primed by a TRBC-specific oligonucleotide, was used to synthesize first-strand cDNA from all RNA. Following uracil-DNA glycosylase treatment, a first 18-cycle PCR with universal primers M1SS and BC2_uni_R was performed on all cDNA. Under the source paper's analysis protocol: For normalization, 1 million high-quality reads were randomly selected from each sample, with every read carrying a distinct molecular identifier. Reads sharing molecular identifiers were discarded rather than binned into consensus sequences. CDR3 identification, clonotype clustering and error correction used MiTCR with a Q25 quality threshold and the strictest error-elimination algorithm. A nonparametric unseen species model with Euler transformation was used to estimate a lower bound on total TCR beta diversity. TCRdb itself trimmed the public reads at Q25 with fastp, ran MiXCR and retained productive beta chains. A single entry per CDR3 protein holds the most common genes and DNA from its merged rows. TCRdb assigned the V and J calls; the authors' analysis was not used. This sample has about 1.1 million distinct CDR3 sequences in its table, and around two fifths of those were observed once. The top ten clonotypes cover around 13% of the sample.

In the germline V gene (reference sequence), CDR1 corresponds to LGHDT and CDR2 to YNNKEL. At the junction V is shortened by 7 bases and J by 3 bases, with 15 bases in between. The CDR3 has 14 amino acids, counting the end cysteine and phenylalanine. Just the 42-base CDR3 DNA is kept, in frame starting at base 1. Sequenced material: blood. The clonotype comes from a man between 18 and 29 years old in good health. The receptor chain draws on TRBV3-1 and TRBJ2-5; the best D guess is TRBD2, with 6 bases matching. The CDR3 region has the sequence CASTKLSSEETQYF. The nucleotide sequence reads as follows: TGTGCCAGCACAAAATTGTCTAGCGAAGAGACCCAGTACTTC.